Presented here are 15 T cell receptor beta chains from one specimen sequenced in a study of early T cells in non-severe SARS-CoV-2 infection. TCRdb recomputed calls from the 5' RACE reads with MiXCR, one row per CDR3 protein. The table shows 60,000 to 70,000 distinct CDR3 sequences, with over 4.5% occurring only once. Material: whole blood, obtained at baseline. The receptors here all came from an adult who was a healthcare worker with PCR-confirmed SARS-CoV-2 infection or an uninfected control (not recorded which).

At least ten counts were recorded for this clonotype. CDR3 region: CASSSGQGWDTDTQYF. CDR3 nucleotide sequence: TGTGCCAGCAGTTCCGGACAGGGCTGGGACACAGATACGCAGTATTTT. The chain uses TRBV27 and TRBJ2-3, with 8 bases matching TRBD1. The CDR3 consists of 16 residues. Trimming took 4 bases from V and 2 from J; bases not matched to a gene: 8. Germline CDR1 and CDR2: MNHEY and SMNVEV (reference sequence).

This clonotype has ten or more counts. The rearrangement links TRBV6-5 to TRBJ1-4; D remains ambiguous. CDR1 and CDR2 from the germline V gene are MNHEY and SVGAGI. The CDR3 has 18 amino acids. Trimming took 5 bases from V and 0 from J, leaving 19 bases between them. The CDR3 nucleotides read TGTGCCAGCAGTCACCGACCACACGTACTTACAACTAATGAAAAACTGTTTTTT. Its protein product is CASSHRPHVLTTNEKLFF.

The CDR3 nucleotides are TGCGCCAGCAGCTCGGGGACAGGGGGCTCCTACGAGCAGTACTTC. The encoded protein is CASSSGTGGSYEQYF. V and J are TRBV5-1 and TRBJ2-7, with 11 nucleotides matching TRBD1. Germline CDR1 SGHRS, CDR2 YFSETQ. J lost 0 bases, V lost 3 bases, and 2 bases had no gene match. The CDR3 sequence is 15 residues long.

This clonotype was detected many times. The V and J genes are TRBV25-1 and TRBJ2-5; TRBD2 might be the D (6 bases). Trimming removed 4 bases from V and 1 base from J, with 7 bases in between. This CDR3 is built from 13 residues. Germline V CDR1 and CDR2: MGHDK, SYGVNS. CDR3 protein: CASSAGLQETQYF. The CDR3 nucleotides read TGTGCCAGCAGTGCGGGACTCCAAGAGACCCAGTACTTC. Filled out from reference TRBV25-1 and TRBJ2-5, the complete variable domain reads EADIYQTPRYLVIGTGKKITLECSQTMGHDKMYWYQQDPGMELHLIHYSYGVNSTEKGDLSSESTVSRIRTEHFPLTLESARPSHTSQYLCASSAGLQETQYFGPGTRLLVL.

In its sample, this clonotype was seen many times. The chain is built from TRBV18 and TRBJ2-7; 8 positions agree with TRBD2. The CDR3 is made up of 16 amino acids. Trimming took 0 bases from V and 2 from J; bases not matched to a gene: 6. Germline CDR1 reads KGHSH; CDR2 reads LQKENI. CDR3 loop: CASSPPSGGGTYEQYF. In DNA, the CDR3 is TGTGCCAGCTCACCACCGAGCGGCGGGGGGACCTACGAGCAGTACTTC.

Ten or more counts support this clonotype. This rearrangement joins TRBV25-1 to TRBJ2-3; 11 nucleotides match TRBD2. This CDR3 is 17 amino acids long. CDR1 MGHDK and CDR2 SYGVNS come from the germline V gene. V shed 3 bases and J 2 bases; nucleotides not matched to a gene: 7. The CDR3 DNA reads as TGTGCCAGCAGTGAGAGAGGTAGCGGGAGGGCCACAGATACGCAGTATTTT. Protein sequence: CASSERGSGRATDTQYF.

Ten or more counts support this clonotype. This rearrangement joins TRBV2 to TRBJ1-2, with 7 bases aligning to TRBD1. V was clipped by 10 bases and J by 0 bases; unmatched bases: 8. Germline loops: CDR1 SNHLY, CDR2 FYNNEI. The CDR3 runs 14 residues. CDR3 nucleotides: TGTGCCACCCTGAGACAGGGAACTAACTATGGCTACACCTTC. The encoded protein is CATLRQGTNYGYTF.

Many counts were recorded for this clonotype. An end of the junction does not agree with germline; a read error may underlie this. This chain links TRBV18 with TRBJ2-2; 7 bases agree with TRBD2. Germline V gene lookup returns CDR1 KGHSH and CDR2 LQKENI. This CDR3 has 16 amino acids. The CDR3 region has the DNA TGTGCCAGCTCACCACAAGGGACTAAGAACTCCGGGGAGCTGTTTTTT. Translating it yields CASSPQGTKNSGELFF.

This clonotype was recorded many times. The chain combines TRBV7-2 with TRBJ2-1, with 7 positions matching TRBD2. The CDR3 has 13 amino acids. The germline gives CDR1 SGHTA, CDR2 FQGNSA. J was trimmed by 9 bases and V by 1 base; bases with no gene match: 3. The CDR3 reads CASSLVGGAEQFF. The CDR3, as DNA: TGTGCCAGCAGCTTAGTGGGAGGGGCTGAGCAGTTCTTC.

This clonotype was recorded many times. The V and J genes are TRBV29-1 and TRBJ1-2, with D tentatively TRBD1 (5 bases). This CDR3 has 16 amino acids. Germline CDR1 SQVTM, CDR2 ANQGSEA. CDR3 sequence: CTTHGRVNGANYGYTF. The CDR3 DNA reads TGCACCACACACGGCAGGGTAAACGGGGCTAACTATGGCTACACCTTC.

This clonotype was counted ten times or more. The V gene is TRBV9, the J gene TRBJ1-3; TRBD1 matches at 7 bases. Germline V CDR1 and CDR2: SGDLS, YYNGEE. This CDR3 has 14 residues. V shed 3 bases and J 1 base; nucleotides not matched to a gene: 1. CDR3 region: CASSETGSGNTIYF. CDR3 nucleotides: TGTGCCAGCAGCGAGACAGGGTCTGGAAACACCATATATTTT.

At least ten counts were recorded for this clonotype. J is TRBJ1-1 and V is TRBV15; D unresolved. V dropped 3 bases and J dropped 4 bases, with 15 bases sitting between them. Germline V gene data show CDR1 as LNHNV and CDR2 as YYDKDF (reference sequence). This CDR3 is 15 amino acids long. This CDR3 reads CATSRPLVSGTEAFF. CDR3 DNA sequence: TGTGCCACCAGCAGGCCCCTTGTGTCGGGCACTGAAGCTTTCTTT.

This clonotype was seen repeatedly, ten times or more. V usage is TRBV28 and J usage is TRBJ1-1, with 7 nucleotides matching TRBD1. Germline trimming cut 7 bases from V and 0 bases from J; bases unmatched to any gene: 17. This CDR3 spans 18 amino acids. Germline V gene sequence: CDR1 MDHEN, CDR2 SYDVKM. The CDR3 reads CASNTIGPGQIMNTEAFF. The CDR3 nucleotides read TGTGCCAGCAACACCATAGGTCCGGGACAGATAATGAACACTGAAGCTTTCTTT.

The V gene is TRBV25-1, the J gene TRBJ1-5, with 8 nucleotides matching TRBD1. This CDR3 is built from 12 residues. Germline assignment: CDR1 MGHDK and CDR2 SYGVNS. V gave up 8 bases and J gave up 4 bases; unmatched junction bases: 1. CDR3 amino acids: CASGTGNQPQHF. CDR3 in DNA: TGTGCCAGCGGGACAGGAAATCAGCCCCAGCATTTT.

This clonotype occurred many times. The CDR3 bases are TGTGCCAGCAGCCAAGATCCGGGACAGGGGGAACCCCAGCATTTT. Translation: CASSQDPGQGEPQHF. V and J are TRBV3-1 and TRBJ1-5; TRBD1 agrees at 11 bases. This CDR3 spans 15 amino acids. Trimming at V came to 0 bases and at J to 10 bases, leaving 5 bases not matched to a gene. The germline V gene has CDR1 LGHDT and CDR2 YNNKEL (reference sequence).